These 6 T cell receptor beta chains were sequenced from one sample in a study of T cell repertoires in ileal Crohn's disease. Clones were sequenced by immunoSEQ multiplex PCR, and TCRdb holds only the in-frame ones, with some missing. Of approximately 19,000 clones listed, around 70% were seen once; the top ten hold around 4.2%. Indicated time point: neoterminal ileum biopsy at postoperative endoscopy, about 6 months after surgery. The source material was ileal tissue. The receptors derive from an adult with Crohn's disease.

The rearrangement uses TRBV19 and TRBJ2-2, with 10 positions matching TRBD2. From germline, CDR1 is LNHDA and CDR2 SQIVND (reference sequence). V gave up 4 bases and J gave up 3 bases; unmatched junction bases: 23. The CDR3 has 22 residues. CDR3: CASSTRRVRGASGRGYTGELFF. CDR3 coding DNA: TGTGCCAGTAGTACCCGCAGGGTGAGGGGGGCTAGCGGGAGAGGATACACCGGGGAGCTGTTTTTT.

There are a few counts of this clone. The V call is TRBV29-1, the J call TRBJ2-5; a weak D match, TRBD2 (6 bases). This CDR3 region has 13 residues. Germline V gives CDR1 SQVTM, CDR2 ANQGSEA. With 4 bases removed from V and 7 bases from J, the gap between germline ends came to 16 bases. The CDR3 DNA is TGCAGCGTTGGCGGGACCACCTCGGCGACCCAGTACTTC. Its translation is CSVGGTTSATQYF.

This clone was detected a few times. This chain connects TRBV18 to TRBJ2-5; 10 bases match TRBD2. After removal of 3 bases from V and 3 bases from J, the junction contained 10 bases not matched to a gene. In germline, CDR1 is KGHSH, CDR2 LQKENI. This CDR3 has 17 amino acids. CDR3 protein: CASSPWASGGAKETQYF. The CDR3 bases are TGTGCCAGCTCACCTTGGGCCAGCGGGGGGGCCAAAGAGACCCAGTACTTC. Together with reference TRBV18 and TRBJ2-5, the CDR3 gives the full variable domain: NAGVMQNPRHLVRRRGQEARLRCSPMKGHSHVYWYRQLPEEGLKFMVYLQKENIIDESGMPKERFSAEFPKEGPSILRIQQVVRGDSAAYFCASSPWASGGAKETQYFGPGTRLLVL.

As DNA, the CDR3 is TGCAGCGTTGAAGGCGGGGGGAGCTCCTACAATGAGCAGTTCTTC. Encoded protein: CSVEGGGSSYNEQFF. The chain has TRBV29-1 and TRBJ2-1, with 8 bases that match TRBD2. J was trimmed by 0 bases and V by 1 base; bases with no gene match: 2. This CDR3 spans 15 amino acids. Looked up from germline, CDR1 is SQVTM and CDR2 is ANQGSEA.

The gene calls are TRBV9 and TRBJ2-3; weak D call: TRBD2 (5 bases). The CDR3 is 15 amino acids. Between the trimmed V and J ends, which lost 4 bases and 4 bases, there was a span of 16 bases. Germline CDR1 SGDLS, CDR2 YYNGEE. This CDR3 reads CASSYRTLSADTQYF. CDR3 in DNA: TGTGCCAGCAGCTATAGGACTTTGAGTGCAGATACGCAGTATTTT.

V is TRBV10-3 and J is TRBJ2-3; TRBD2 aligns across 8 bases. The junction had 13 bases not matched to a gene; V was cut back by 4 bases and J by 7 bases. Germline V gene sequence: CDR1 ENHRY, CDR2 SYGVKD. The CDR3 is 16 amino acids. The CDR3 DNA reads TGTGCCATCAGTGGGGGGGTAGCGGGGTCCGTGAATACGCAGTATTTT. Its translation: CAISGGVAGSVNTQYF.